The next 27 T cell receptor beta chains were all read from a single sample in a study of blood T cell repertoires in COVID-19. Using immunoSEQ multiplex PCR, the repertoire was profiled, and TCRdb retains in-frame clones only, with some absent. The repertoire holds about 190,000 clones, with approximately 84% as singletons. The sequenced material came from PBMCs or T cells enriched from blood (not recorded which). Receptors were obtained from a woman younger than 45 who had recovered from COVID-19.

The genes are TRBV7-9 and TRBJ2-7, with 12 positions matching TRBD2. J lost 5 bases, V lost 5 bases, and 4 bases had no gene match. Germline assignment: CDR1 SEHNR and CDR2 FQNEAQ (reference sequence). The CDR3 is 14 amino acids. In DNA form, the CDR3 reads TGTGCCAGCAGCCCGACTAGCGGGAGCGACGAGCAGTACTTC. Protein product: CASSPTSGSDEQYF.

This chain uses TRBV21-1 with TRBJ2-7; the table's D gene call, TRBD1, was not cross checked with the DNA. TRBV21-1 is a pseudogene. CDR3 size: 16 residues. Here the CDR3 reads CASPKLGDRSSYEQYV. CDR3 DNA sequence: TGTGCCAGCCCCAAACTGGGAGACAGGAGCTCCTACGAGCAGTACGTC.

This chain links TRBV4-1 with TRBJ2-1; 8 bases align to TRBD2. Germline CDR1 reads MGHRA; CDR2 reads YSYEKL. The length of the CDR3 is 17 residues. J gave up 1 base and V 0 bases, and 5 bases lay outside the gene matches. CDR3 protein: CASSQDGSGGSYNEQFF. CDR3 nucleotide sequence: TGCGCCAGCAGCCAAGACGGGAGCGGGGGTTCCTACAATGAGCAGTTCTTC.

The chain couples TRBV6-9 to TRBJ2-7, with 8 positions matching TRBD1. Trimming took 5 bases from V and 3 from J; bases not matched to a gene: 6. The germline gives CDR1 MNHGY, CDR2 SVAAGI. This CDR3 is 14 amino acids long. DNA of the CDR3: TGTGCCAGCAGTACAGGGGGGAGCCTCTACGAGCAGTACTTC. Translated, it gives CASSTGGSLYEQYF.

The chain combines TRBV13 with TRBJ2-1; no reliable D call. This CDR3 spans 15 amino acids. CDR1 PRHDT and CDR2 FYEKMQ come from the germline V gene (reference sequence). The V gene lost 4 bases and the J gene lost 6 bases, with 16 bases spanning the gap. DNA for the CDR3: TGTGCCAGCAGCTCCCCCGGTGAAACCGCCAATGAGCAGTTCTTC. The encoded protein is CASSSPGETANEQFF. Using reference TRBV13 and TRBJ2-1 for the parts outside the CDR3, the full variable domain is AAGVIQSPRHLIKEKRETATLKCYPIPRHDTVYWYQQGPGQDPQFLISFYEKMQSDKGSIPDRFSAQQFSDYHSELNMSSLELGDSALYFCASSSPGETANEQFFGPGTRLTVL.

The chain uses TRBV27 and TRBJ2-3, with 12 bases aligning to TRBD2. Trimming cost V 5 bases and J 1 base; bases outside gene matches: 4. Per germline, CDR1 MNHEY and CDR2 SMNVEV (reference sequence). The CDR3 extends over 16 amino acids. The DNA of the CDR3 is TGTGCCAGCAGTGTCCTAGCGGGGGGGGGCACAGATACGCAGTATTTT. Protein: CASSVLAGGGTDTQYF.

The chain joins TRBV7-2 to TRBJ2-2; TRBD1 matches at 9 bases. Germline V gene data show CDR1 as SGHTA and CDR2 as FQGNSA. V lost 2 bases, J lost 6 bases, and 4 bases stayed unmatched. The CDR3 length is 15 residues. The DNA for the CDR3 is TGTGCCAGCAGCTTATACGGGACAGGGTCCGGGGAGCTGTTTTTT. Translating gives CASSLYGTGSGELFF.

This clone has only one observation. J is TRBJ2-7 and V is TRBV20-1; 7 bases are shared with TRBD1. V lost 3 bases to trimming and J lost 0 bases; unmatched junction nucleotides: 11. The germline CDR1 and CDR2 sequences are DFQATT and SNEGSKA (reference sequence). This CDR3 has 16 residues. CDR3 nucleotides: TGCAGTGCTAGTTCTTGGGACAGAAATGTCTCCTACGAGCAGTACTTC. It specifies CSASSWDRNVSYEQYF.

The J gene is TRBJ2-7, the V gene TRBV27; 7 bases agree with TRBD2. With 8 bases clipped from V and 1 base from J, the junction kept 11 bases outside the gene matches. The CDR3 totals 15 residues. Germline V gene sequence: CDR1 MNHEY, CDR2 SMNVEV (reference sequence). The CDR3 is CASSPAGFPSYEQYF. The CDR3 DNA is TGTGCCAGCTCCCCAGCGGGGTTTCCATCCTACGAGCAGTACTTC.

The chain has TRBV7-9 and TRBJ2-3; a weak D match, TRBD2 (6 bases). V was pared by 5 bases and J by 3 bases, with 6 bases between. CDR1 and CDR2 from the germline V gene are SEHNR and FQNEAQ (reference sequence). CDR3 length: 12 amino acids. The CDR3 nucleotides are TGTGCCAGCAGCGGACTAACAGATACGCAGTATTTT. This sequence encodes CASSGLTDTQYF.

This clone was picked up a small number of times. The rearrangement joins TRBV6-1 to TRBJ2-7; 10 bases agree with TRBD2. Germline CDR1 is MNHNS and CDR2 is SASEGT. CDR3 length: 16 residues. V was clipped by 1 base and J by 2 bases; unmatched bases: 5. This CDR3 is CASSEGLAGAAYEQYF. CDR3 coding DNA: TGTGCCAGCAGTGAAGGGCTAGCGGGAGCCGCCTACGAGCAGTACTTC.

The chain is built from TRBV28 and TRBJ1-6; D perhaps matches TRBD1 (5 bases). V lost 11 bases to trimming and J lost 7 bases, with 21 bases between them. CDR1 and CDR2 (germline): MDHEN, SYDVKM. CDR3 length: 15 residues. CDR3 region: CASYLGGPLNSPLHF. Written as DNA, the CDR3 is TGTGCCTCCTACCTCGGGGGTCCTTTAAATTCACCCCTCCACTTT.

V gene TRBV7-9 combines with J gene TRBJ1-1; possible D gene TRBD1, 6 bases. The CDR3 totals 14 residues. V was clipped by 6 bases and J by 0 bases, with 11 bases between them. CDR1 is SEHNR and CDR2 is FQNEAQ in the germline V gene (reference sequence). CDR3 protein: CASSSDSMNTEAFF. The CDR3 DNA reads TGTGCCAGCAGTTCGGACAGCATGAACACTGAAGCTTTCTTT. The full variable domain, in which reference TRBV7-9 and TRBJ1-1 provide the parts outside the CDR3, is DTGVSQNPRHKITKRGQNVTFRCDPISEHNRLYWYRQTLGQGPEFLTYFQNEAQLEKSRLLSDRFSAERPKGSFSTLEIQRTEQGDSAMYLCASSSDSMNTEAFFGQGTRLTVV.

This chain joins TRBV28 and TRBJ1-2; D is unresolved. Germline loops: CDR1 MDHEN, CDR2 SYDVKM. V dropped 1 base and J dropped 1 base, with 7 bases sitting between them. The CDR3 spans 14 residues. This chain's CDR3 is CASSLSQLNYGYTF. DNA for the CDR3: TGTGCCAGCAGTTTATCACAGCTTAACTATGGCTACACCTTC.

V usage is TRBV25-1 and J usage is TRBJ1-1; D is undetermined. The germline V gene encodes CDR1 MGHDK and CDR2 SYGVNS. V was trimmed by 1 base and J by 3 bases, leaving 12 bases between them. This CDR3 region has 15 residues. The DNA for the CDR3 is TGTGCCAGCAGTGAATTATTGGGCAGCTACACTGAAGCTTTCTTT. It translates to CASSELLGSYTEAFF.

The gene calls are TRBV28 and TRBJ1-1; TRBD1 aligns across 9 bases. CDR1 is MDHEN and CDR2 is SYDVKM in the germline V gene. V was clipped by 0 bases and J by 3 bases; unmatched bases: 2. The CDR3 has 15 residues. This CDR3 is CASSLWTGGHTEAFF. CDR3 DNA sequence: TGTGCCAGCAGTTTATGGACAGGGGGGCACACTGAAGCTTTCTTT.

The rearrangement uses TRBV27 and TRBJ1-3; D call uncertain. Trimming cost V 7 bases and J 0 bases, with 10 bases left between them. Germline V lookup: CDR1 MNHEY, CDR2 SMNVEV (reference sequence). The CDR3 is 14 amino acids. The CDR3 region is CASKTVPSGNTIYF. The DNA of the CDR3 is TGTGCCAGCAAAACAGTACCCTCTGGAAACACCATATATTTT.

The CDR3 sequence: CASSQIDKNTEAFF. Written as DNA, the CDR3 is TGTGCCAGTAGTCAGATAGACAAGAACACTGAAGCTTTCTTT. J is TRBJ1-1 and V is TRBV19; the D is unclear. The V end lost 5 bases, the J end lost 1 base, and 11 bases lay between the germline ends. Germline-derived CDR1 and CDR2 are LNHDA and SQIVND (reference sequence). The CDR3 length is 14 residues.

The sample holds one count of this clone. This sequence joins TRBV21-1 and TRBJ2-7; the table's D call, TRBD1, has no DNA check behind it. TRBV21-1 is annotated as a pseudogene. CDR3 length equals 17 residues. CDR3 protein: CASSKGGGQVGLSEQYV. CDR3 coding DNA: TGTGCCAGCAGCAAAGGCGGGGGACAGGTTGGTTTGTCGGAGCAGTACGTC.

In DNA, the CDR3 is TGTGCCAGCAGTTTAACCAGTACACTAGCGGGGGGGCGGCTCCAGTACTTC. Translated, it gives CASSLTSTLAGGRLQYF. V usage is TRBV3-1 (or the pseudogene TRBV3-2) and J usage is TRBJ2-5; 13 bases align to TRBD2. The germline V gene has CDR1 LGHDT and CDR2 YNNKEL (reference sequence). Trimming removed 6 bases from V and 10 bases from J; junction bases left unmatched: 17. The CDR3 consists of 17 residues.

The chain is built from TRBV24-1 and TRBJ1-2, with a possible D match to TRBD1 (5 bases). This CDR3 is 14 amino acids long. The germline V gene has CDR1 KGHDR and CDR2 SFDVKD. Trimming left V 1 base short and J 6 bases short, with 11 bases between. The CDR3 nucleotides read TGTGCCACCAGTGATTTTACAGGTGAAAATGGCTACACCTTC. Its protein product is CATSDFTGENGYTF.

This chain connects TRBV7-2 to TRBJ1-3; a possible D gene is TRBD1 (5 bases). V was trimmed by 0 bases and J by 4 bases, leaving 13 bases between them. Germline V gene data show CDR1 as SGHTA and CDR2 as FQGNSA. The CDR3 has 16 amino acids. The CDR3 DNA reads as TGTGCCAGCAGCTTAGCCGGGGTGGGGGGAGGAAACACCATATATTTT. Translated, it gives CASSLAGVGGGNTIYF.

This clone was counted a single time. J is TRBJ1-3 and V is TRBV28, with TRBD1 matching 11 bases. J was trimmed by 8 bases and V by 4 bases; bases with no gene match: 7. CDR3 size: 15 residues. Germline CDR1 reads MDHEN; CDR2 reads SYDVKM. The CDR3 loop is CASSSMDRGRDTIYF. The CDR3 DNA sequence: TGTGCCAGCAGTTCAATGGACAGGGGGCGGGACACCATATATTTT.

This CDR3 reads CASRSSTGEGNTIYF. The CDR3 nucleotides read TGTGCCAGCAGATCTTCGACAGGGGAAGGAAACACCATATATTTT. J is TRBJ1-3 and V is TRBV28; TRBD1 aligns across 8 bases. The J segment lost 4 bases and the V segment lost 6 bases, leaving 8 bases of the junction unmatched. Germline values: CDR1 MDHEN, CDR2 SYDVKM. The CDR3 spans 15 residues.

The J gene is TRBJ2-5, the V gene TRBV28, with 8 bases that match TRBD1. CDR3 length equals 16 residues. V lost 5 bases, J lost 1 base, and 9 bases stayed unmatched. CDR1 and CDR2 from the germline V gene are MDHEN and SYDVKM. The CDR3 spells CASSLRTGQGQETQYF. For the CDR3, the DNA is TGTGCCAGCAGTCTGCGGACAGGGCAAGGCCAAGAGACCCAGTACTTC.

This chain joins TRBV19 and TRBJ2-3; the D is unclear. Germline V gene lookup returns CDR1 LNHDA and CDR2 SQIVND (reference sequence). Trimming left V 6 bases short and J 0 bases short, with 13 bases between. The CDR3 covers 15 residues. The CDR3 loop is CASSSTRSSTDTQYF. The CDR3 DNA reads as TGTGCCAGTAGCTCGACACGTTCTAGCACAGATACGCAGTATTTT.

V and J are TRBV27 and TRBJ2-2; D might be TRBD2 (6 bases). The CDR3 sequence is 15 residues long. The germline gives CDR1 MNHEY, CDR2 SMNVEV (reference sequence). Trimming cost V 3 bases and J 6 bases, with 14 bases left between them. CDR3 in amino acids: CASSFETSGAGELFF. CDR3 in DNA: TGTGCCAGCAGTTTTGAGACATCGGGGGCCGGGGAGCTGTTTTTT.